A single TCR beta chain is shown here with its context. The antigen remains unidentified. Profiled with immunoSEQ multiplex PCR; TCRdb holds only in-frame clones, not every one. The table includes roughly 100,000 clones, 70% to 90% detected once. These data belong to a study of cytomegalovirus exposure and HLA in healthy donors. Study-wide results and caveats: Later, an analysis found that TCR clusters from the first cohort tended to co-occur in the 110 or so validation repertoires. The study labeled 180 or so TCR beta chains cytomegalovirus-associated. Rare TCR sequences dominated, though some public TCRs recurred in many donors.

The germline V gene encodes CDR1 SGDLS and CDR2 YYNGEE. V lost 1 base, J lost 4 bases, and 4 bases lay in between. This CDR3 is 12 amino acids long. This TCR was recovered from a woman aged 18-30 years in good health and CMV-seropositive. The chain combines TRBV9 with TRBJ2-3; D is ambiguous. Sample: PBMCs. In DNA form, the CDR3 reads TGTGCCAGCAGCGTACCCGCAGATACGCAGTATTTT. It is translated as CASSVPADTQYF.